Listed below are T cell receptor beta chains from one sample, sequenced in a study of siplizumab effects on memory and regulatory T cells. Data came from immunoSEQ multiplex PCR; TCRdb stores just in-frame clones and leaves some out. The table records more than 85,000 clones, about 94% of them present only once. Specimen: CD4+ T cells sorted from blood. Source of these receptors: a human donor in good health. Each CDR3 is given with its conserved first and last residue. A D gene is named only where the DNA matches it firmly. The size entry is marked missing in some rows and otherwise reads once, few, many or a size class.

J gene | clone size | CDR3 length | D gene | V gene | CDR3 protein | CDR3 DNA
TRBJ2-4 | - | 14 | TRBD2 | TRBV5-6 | CASSSLAGVNIQYF | TGTGCCAGCAGCTCGCTAGCGGGAGTCAACATTCAGTACTTC
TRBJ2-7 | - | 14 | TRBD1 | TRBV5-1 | CASSIPTGGDEQYF | TGCGCCAGCAGCATACCGACAGGGGGCGACGAGCAGTACTTC
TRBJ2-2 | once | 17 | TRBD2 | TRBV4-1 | CASRPPSGSGGTGELFF | TGCGCCAGCAGACCGCCTAGCGGGAGTGGCGGCACCGGGGAGCTGTTTTTT
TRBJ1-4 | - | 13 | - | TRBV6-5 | CASSWGRGEKLFF | TGTGCCAGCAGTTGGGGACGGGGTGAAAAACTGTTTTTT
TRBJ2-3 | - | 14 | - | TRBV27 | CASSLNRNTDTQYF | TGTGCCAGCAGTTTAAACCGGAACACAGATACGCAGTATTTT
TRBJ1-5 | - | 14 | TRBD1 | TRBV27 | CASSYGTGNQPQHF | TGTGCCAGCAGTTACGGGACAGGGAATCAGCCCCAGCATTTT
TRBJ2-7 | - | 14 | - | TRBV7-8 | CASSLDRISYEQYF | TGTGCCAGCAGCTTAGACAGAATTTCCTACGAGCAGTACTTC
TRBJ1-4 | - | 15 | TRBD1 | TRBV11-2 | CASSPVGQSNEKLFF | TGTGCCAGCAGCCCTGTGGGACAGTCAAATGAAAAACTGTTTTTT
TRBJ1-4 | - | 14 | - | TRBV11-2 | CASSFNIRDEKLFF | TGTGCCAGCAGCTTTAACATTCGCGACGAAAAACTGTTTTTT
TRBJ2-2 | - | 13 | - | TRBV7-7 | CASSLSGPGELFF | TGTGCCAGCAGCTTATCCGGTCCCGGGGAGCTGTTTTTT
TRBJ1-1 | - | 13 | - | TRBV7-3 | CASSVQANTEAFF | TGTGCCAGCAGCGTACAGGCGAACACTGAAGCTTTCTTT
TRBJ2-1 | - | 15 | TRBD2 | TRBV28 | CASRRLAGVPAEQFF | TGTGCCAGCAGAAGACTAGCGGGAGTTCCCGCTGAGCAGTTCTTC
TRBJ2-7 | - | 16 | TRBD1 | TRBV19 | CASSIKEARGRHEQYF | TGTGCCAGTAGTATCAAGGAGGCCAGGGGGCGTCACGAGCAGTACTTC
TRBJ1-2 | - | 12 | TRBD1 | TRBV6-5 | CASSLDRGGYTF | TGTGCCAGCAGTCTGGACAGGGGCGGCTACACCTTC
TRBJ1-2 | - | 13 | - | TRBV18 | CAGSTSANYGYTF | TGTGCCGGCTCAACTTCAGCTAACTATGGCTACACCTTC
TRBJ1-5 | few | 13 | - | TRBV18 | CASSPPGGQPQHF | TGTGCCAGCTCACCACCTGGCGGTCAGCCCCAGCATTTT
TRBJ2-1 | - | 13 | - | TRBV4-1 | CASSQDLPSEQFF | TGCGCCAGCAGCCAAGATCTCCCCTCGGAGCAGTTCTTC
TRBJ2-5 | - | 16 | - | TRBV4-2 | CASSQDHRGIGETQYF | TGTGCCAGCAGCCAAGACCACCGAGGGATCGGAGAGACCCAGTACTTC
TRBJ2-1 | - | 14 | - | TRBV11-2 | CASSSPGTVNEQFF | TGTGCCAGCAGCTCACCCGGGACGGTCAATGAGCAGTTCTTC
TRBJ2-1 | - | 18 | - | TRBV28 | CASSPRFGRGASYNEQFF | TGTGCCAGCAGTCCCCGGTTCGGCAGGGGAGCCTCCTACAATGAGCAGTTCTTC
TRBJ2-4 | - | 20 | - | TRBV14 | CASSQEQTRYYLPPKNIQYF | TGTGCCAGCAGCCAAGAACAGACCCGCTATTACTTGCCTCCCAAAAACATTCAGTACTTC
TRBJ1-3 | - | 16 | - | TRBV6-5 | CASSYSRRGSGNTIYF | TGTGCCAGCAGTTACTCGAGGCGCGGCTCTGGAAACACCATATATTTT
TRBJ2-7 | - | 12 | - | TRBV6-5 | CASRGGPYEQYF | TGTGCCAGCAGGGGGGGGCCCTACGAGCAGTACTTC
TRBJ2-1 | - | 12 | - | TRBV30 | CAWSPGVGDMIF | TGTGCCTGGAGTCCTGGGGTGGGGGATATGATCTTC
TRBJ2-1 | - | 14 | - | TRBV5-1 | CASSQTRSYNEQFF | TGCGCCAGCAGCCAAACAAGGTCCTACAATGAGCAGTTCTTC